This T cell receptor beta chain was identified in a study of Ad26.COV2.S vaccination and SARS-CoV-2 variants. Method: immunoSEQ multiplex PCR; TCRdb's copy keeps in-frame clones and lacks some. The sample carries about 400,000 clones, 88% recorded once. Specified treatment: around 19 received Ad26.COV2.S at low or high dose, single or two shots; several received placebo; per-sample allocation not given. Sampling happened 63 days after the first vaccine or placebo injection. V lost 4 bases to trimming and J lost 1 base, with 13 bases between them. This CDR3 is 16 amino acids long. CDR1 and CDR2 (germline): SNHLY, FYNNEI.

The chain joins TRBV2 to TRBJ2-2, with D perhaps being TRBD1 or TRBD2 (5 bases each). The TCR originated in a person between 18 and 65 years old who received the Ad26.COV2.S COVID-19 vaccine or a placebo. The material was peripheral blood, obtained in a trial of Ad26.COV2.S vaccine versus placebo. In nucleotides, the CDR3 is TGTGCCAGCAGTGCGTTATGGGGGAAGAACACCGGGGAGCTGTTTTTT. It specifies CASSALWGKNTGELFF.